The 23 T cell receptor beta chains reported below all come from one sample, sequenced in a study of T cells after posttransplantation cyclophosphamide. The method was immunoSEQ multiplex PCR; TCRdb's version includes in-frame clones alone and lacks a portion of them. Listed here are over 30,000 clones without any singletons, the top ten holding 4% to 5.5%. Material: PBMCs. The origin of the receptors is a woman aged 50 to 65 in good health and a related stem cell transplant donor.

This clone has a count of ten or more. The V and J genes are TRBV6-5 and TRBJ1-4; possible D gene TRBD1, 5 bases. Germline values: CDR1 MNHEY, CDR2 SVGAGI. Trimming stripped 7 bases from V and 7 bases from J, with 13 bases between. CDR3 length: 13 residues. CDR3 coding DNA: TGTGCCAGCAAACGGACAAGATTTGAAAAACTGTTTTTT. Amino acids: CASKRTRFEKLFF.

This clone was counted at least ten times. V and J are TRBV20-1 and TRBJ2-7; TRBD2 matches 8 bases. This CDR3 has 11 amino acids. From germline, CDR1 is DFQATT and CDR2 SNEGSKA (reference sequence). CDR3 residues: CAASGSYEQYF. CDR3 coding DNA: TGCGCCGCTAGCGGGTCCTACGAGCAGTACTTC.

This clone was observed many times. The chain is built from TRBV19 and TRBJ2-2, with a weak D call TRBD2 (5 bases). The V end lost 2 bases, the J end lost 2 bases, and 12 bases lay between the germline ends. Germline CDR1 LNHDA, CDR2 SQIVND (reference sequence). CDR3 size: 16 residues. CDR3 coding DNA: TGTGCCAGTAGTATACTTCCGGGGTCTAACACCGGGGAGCTGTTTTTT. Protein sequence: CASSILPGSNTGELFF.

This clone was seen many times. The chain uses TRBV6-6 and TRBJ1-1; TRBD1 matches 8 bases. Germline-derived CDR1 and CDR2 are MNHNY and SVGAGI (reference sequence). Trimming took 4 bases from V and 3 from J; bases not matched to a gene: 7. The CDR3 loop spans 15 amino acids. CDR3 sequence reads: CASSSEDRVDTEAFF. The CDR3 nucleotides read TGTGCCAGCAGTTCCGAGGACAGGGTGGACACTGAAGCTTTCTTT.

A note on this clone: The identical CDR3 is also encoded by other nucleotide sequences in the sample. This chain uses TRBV25-1 with TRBJ1-1; 7 positions agree with TRBD1. The germline gives CDR1 MGHDK, CDR2 SYGVNS. V lost 10 bases and J lost 0; bases outside the gene matches: 5. CDR3 length: 13 amino acids. CDR3 nucleotides: TGTGCCACAAGACAGGGATTGAACACTGAAGCTTTCTTT. This gives the protein CATRQGLNTEAFF.

J is TRBJ2-3 and V is TRBV30; TRBD2 might be the D (7 bases). V lost 0 bases and J lost 0, with 25 bases in between. CDR3 length: 20 amino acids. Per germline, CDR1 GTSNPN and CDR2 SVGIG (reference sequence). The CDR3 bases are TGTGCCTGGAGTGTTCCGAGGGGGGGATTTGGCGGGGAGAGCACAGATACGCAGTATTTT. Its translation: CAWSVPRGGFGGESTDTQYF.

This clone was picked up many times. This chain joins TRBV6-5 and TRBJ2-7, with TRBD1 as a possible D gene (5 bases). Germline values: CDR1 MNHEY, CDR2 SVGAGI. V shed 3 bases and J shed 6 bases, with 15 bases lying between them. The CDR3 loop spans 14 amino acids. The CDR3 coding sequence is TGTGCCAGCAGTTATTTCCAAGCTGGGGCCGAGCAGTACTTC. As protein: CASSYFQAGAEQYF.

This clone occurred many times. V and J are TRBV5-1 and TRBJ1-4, with 11 bases that match TRBD1. The CDR3 sequence is 15 residues long. The V segment lost 4 bases and the J segment 7 bases; nucleotides outside the gene matches: 6. CDR1 is SGHRS, CDR2 YFSETQ, per germline. The CDR3 reads CASSTGDRGFEKLFF. DNA of the CDR3: TGCGCCAGCAGCACGGGGGACAGGGGGTTTGAAAAACTGTTTTTT.

This clone was counted ten times or more. The chain recombines TRBV5-1 with TRBJ2-5; 10 positions agree with TRBD1. Germline values: CDR1 SGHRS, CDR2 YFSETQ. V lost 0 bases to trimming and J lost 2 bases; unmatched junction nucleotides: 4. The CDR3 totals 16 residues. CDR3 bases: TGCGCCAGCAGCTTGGCCGGGACAGGGGAGCAAGAGACCCAGTACTTC. Translating it yields CASSLAGTGEQETQYF.

V and J are TRBV11-2 and TRBJ2-5; D ambiguous. Matching the DNA end better, TRBJ2-7 makes the J call doubtful. The CDR3 consists of 13 residues. Germline V lookup: CDR1 SGHAT, CDR2 FQNNGV. CDR3: CASSVGFSYEQYF. Written as DNA, the CDR3 is TGTGCCAGCAGCGTAGGATTCTCCTACGAGCAGTACTTC.

This clone was seen ten or more times. The chain combines TRBV29-1 with TRBJ2-3; 12 bases fit TRBD1. CDR1 is SQVTM and CDR2 is ANQGSEA in the germline V gene. The CDR3 loop spans 14 amino acids. The V segment lost 4 bases and the J segment 3 bases; nucleotides outside the gene matches: 2. The chain's CDR3 is CSVVGQGATDTQYF. DNA of the CDR3: TGCAGCGTTGTGGGACAGGGGGCAACAGATACGCAGTATTTT.

V is TRBV6-1 and J is TRBJ2-5; TRBD2 matches at 8 bases. The end of the DNA fits TRBJ2-7 better, so the J call may be wrong. Germline CDR1 MNHNS, CDR2 SASEGT. CDR3 size: 17 residues. CDR3 protein: CASSEGDRAGVFYEQYF. The CDR3 coding sequence is TGTGCCAGCAGTGAAGGAGACCGAGCGGGGGTCTTTTACGAGCAGTACTTC.

The sample holds a few counts of this clone. The rearrangement joins TRBV6-1 to TRBJ2-3; D perhaps matches TRBD2 (7 bases). V was cut by 3 bases and J by 3 bases, with 16 bases left in between. The germline CDR1 and CDR2 sequences are MNHNS and SASEGT. This CDR3 contains 16 residues. This chain's CDR3 is CASSDLGGGGTDTQYF. The CDR3 DNA is TGTGCCAGCAGTGACCTAGGAGGGGGGGGGACAGATACGCAGTATTTT.

In its sample, this clone was seen many times. The chain has TRBV30 and TRBJ2-1; a weak D match, TRBD2 (6 bases). The CDR3 extends over 13 amino acids. Per germline, CDR1 GTSNPN and CDR2 SVGIG (reference sequence). Trimming stripped 3 bases from V and 7 bases from J, with 13 bases between. The CDR3 loop reads CAWRDYGRNEQFF. The CDR3 DNA reads TGTGCCTGGAGGGACTACGGTAGGAATGAGCAGTTCTTC.

The table lists this clone with many counts. V usage is TRBV4-2 and J usage is TRBJ1-5; TRBD1 matches 7 bases. The V and J ends lost 1 base and 2 bases, in that order; junction bases with no gene match: 11. This CDR3 spans 18 amino acids. The V gene's germline CDR1 is LGHNA and CDR2 YNFKEQ. CDR3 region: CASSQVRTGPMGNQPQHF. CDR3 DNA: TGTGCCAGCAGCCAAGTCCGGACAGGCCCCATGGGCAATCAGCCCCAGCATTTT.

The chain has TRBV2 and TRBJ2-1; TRBD1 matches at 7 bases. CDR1 SNHLY and CDR2 FYNNEI come from the germline V gene. CDR3 length equals 13 residues. Germline trimming cut 2 bases from V and 14 bases from J; bases unmatched to any gene: 9. CDR3 sequence: CASSERVQGEKFF. CDR3 DNA sequence: TGTGCCAGCAGTGAAAGGGTTCAGGGGGAGAAGTTCTTC.

This clone was picked up many times. The identical CDR3 is also encoded by other nucleotide sequences in the sample. The DNA for the CDR3 is TGTGCCAGCAGCCCCAGACAAGACTATGGCTACACCTTC. This encodes CASSPRQDYGYTF. This rearrangement joins TRBV2 to TRBJ1-2; D is unresolved. Trimming shortened V by 6 bases and J by 3 bases, and 11 bases separated the two germline ends. CDR3 length: 13 amino acids. The germline V gene has CDR1 SNHLY and CDR2 FYNNEI.

This clone was seen ten or more times. The V gene is TRBV6-1, the J gene TRBJ1-2; perhaps TRBD1 as D (5 bases). CDR1 is MNHNS and CDR2 is SASEGT in the germline V gene. The germline V and J ends were trimmed by 0 bases and 9 bases, with 17 bases remaining between them. The CDR3 has 15 amino acids. CDR3 amino acids: CASSEALRQFSSYTF. CDR3 in DNA: TGTGCCAGCAGTGAAGCGCTTCGACAGTTTAGCAGCTACACCTTC.

The chain has TRBV9 and TRBJ2-1; TRBD2 matches 12 bases. Losses at the gene ends were 2 bases for V and 4 bases for J; bases not matched to a gene: 1. Germline CDR1 reads SGDLS; CDR2 reads YYNGEE. This CDR3 region has 15 residues. The CDR3 region is CASSVGTSGYNEQFF. DNA for the CDR3: TGTGCCAGCAGCGTCGGGACTAGCGGGTACAATGAGCAGTTCTTC.

This clone was detected many times. The chain recombines TRBV6-4 with TRBJ2-1, with TRBD2 matching 9 bases. Per the germline V gene, CDR1 is MRHNA and CDR2 is SNTAGT. There are 15 residues in the CDR3. The V gene end was trimmed by 6 bases and the J gene end by 7 bases; junction bases not matched to a gene: 10. The CDR3 DNA sequence: TGTGCCAGCAGCCCCAGGGTAGCGGGGGATAATGAGCAGTTCTTC. Translating it yields CASSPRVAGDNEQFF.

Only a few counts were recorded for this clone. This chain uses TRBV2 with TRBJ1-6; D might be TRBD1 (6 bases). In germline, CDR1 is SNHLY, CDR2 FYNNEI. This CDR3 is built from 15 residues. Trimming shortened V by 6 bases and J by 8 bases, and 17 bases separated the two germline ends. The CDR3 protein is CASRGLRDKYSPLHF. CDR3 sequence (DNA): TGTGCCAGCAGGGGCCTCCGGGACAAGTATTCACCCCTCCACTTT.

CDR3 amino acids: CASSLTSRYEQYF. For the CDR3, the DNA is TGTGCCAGCAGCTTGACTAGTAGGTACGAGCAGTACTTC. The chain has TRBV7-2 and TRBJ2-7; TRBD2 might be the D (6 bases). This CDR3 contains 13 residues. CDR1 is SGHTA and CDR2 is FQGNSA in the germline V gene. V lost 3 bases to trimming and J lost 4 bases, with 10 bases between them.

This clone was picked up many times. The chain has TRBV25-1 and TRBJ1-2, with 7 nucleotides matching TRBD1. Losses at the gene ends were 4 bases for V and 8 bases for J; bases not matched to a gene: 7. CDR3 length: 13 amino acids. The germline CDR1 and CDR2 sequences are MGHDK and SYGVNS. This chain's CDR3 is CASSGRGARGYTF. The CDR3 DNA sequence: TGTGCCAGCAGTGGCAGGGGGGCAAGAGGCTACACCTTC.